A single sample is the source of the 32 T cell receptor beta chains below, sequenced in a study of blood T cell repertoires in COVID-19. The assay was immunoSEQ multiplex PCR, and TCRdb's table has in-frame clones only and misses some. The sample includes some 340,000 clones, more than 75% seen only once; the top ten take less than 6%. Sequencing was carried out using PBMCs or T cells enriched from blood (not recorded which). These receptors were collected from a woman aged 25 to 39 who had recovered from COVID-19.

The genes are TRBV5-8 and TRBJ1-1, with 7 positions matching TRBD1. V lost 2 bases to trimming and J lost 5 bases; unmatched junction nucleotides: 9. The CDR3 sequence is 15 residues long. Germline V gene data show CDR1 as SGHTS and CDR2 as YDEGEE. CDR3 coding DNA: TGTGCCAGCAGCTTAGAGGGGGCGCGTAGGACTGAAGCTTTCTTT. It is translated as CASSLEGARRTEAFF.

This clone has a handful of counts. The chain employs TRBV29-1 and TRBJ1-2; D is possibly TRBD1 (5 bases). Trimming removed 3 bases at V and 5 bases at J, with 10 bases between. Germline assignment: CDR1 SQVTM and CDR2 ANQGSEA. This CDR3 is built from 12 residues. CDR3 loop: CSVEGGSYGYTF. CDR3 nucleotides: TGCAGCGTTGAGGGGGGATCGTATGGCTACACCTTC. Using reference TRBV29-1 and TRBJ1-2 for the parts outside the CDR3, the full variable domain is SAVISQKPSRDICQRGTSLTIQCQVDSQVTMMFWYRQQPGQSLTLIATANQGSEATYESGFVIDKFPISRPNLTFSTLTVSNMSPEDSSIYLCSVEGGSYGYTFGSGTRLTVV.

The V call is TRBV21-1, the J call TRBJ2-7; the table assigns TRBD1, which was not confirmed against the DNA. TRBV21-1 is a documented pseudogene. The CDR3 length is 14 residues. The CDR3 nucleotides read TGTGCCAGCACCAGGACAGGGGGCCCCTACGAGCAGTACTTC. Translation gives CASTRTGGPYEQYF.

The chain carries TRBV24-1 and TRBJ1-2; no clear D gene. Trimming removed 6 bases from V and 2 bases from J, with 6 bases in between. This CDR3 contains 12 residues. Germline V gene lookup returns CDR1 KGHDR and CDR2 SFDVKD. Here the CDR3 DNA reads TGTGCCACCAGTTCGGGAAACTATGGCTACACCTTC. Its translation: CATSSGNYGYTF.

V usage is TRBV18 and J usage is TRBJ1-6; possibly TRBD1 for D (6 bases). V dropped 0 bases and J dropped 7 bases, with 13 bases sitting between them. Per germline, CDR1 KGHSH and CDR2 LQKENI. The CDR3 has 16 amino acids. This CDR3 is CASSPPLGQGNSPLHF. As DNA, the CDR3 is TGTGCCAGCTCACCACCGTTGGGGCAGGGGAATTCACCCCTCCACTTT.

The chain employs TRBV6-5 and TRBJ2-6, with D maybe TRBD1 (6 bases). Looked up from germline, CDR1 is MNHEY and CDR2 is SVGAGI. V gave up 6 bases and J gave up 2 bases, with 8 bases separating them. The CDR3 extends over 14 amino acids. The DNA of the CDR3 is TGTGCCAGCAGGAACAGGGCTGGGGCCAACGTCCTGACTTTC. This codes for CASRNRAGANVLTF.

This chain links TRBV18 with TRBJ1-2; no definite D call. The CDR3 loop spans 14 amino acids. Germline assignment: CDR1 KGHSH and CDR2 LQKENI. With 0 bases removed from V and 1 base from J, the gap between germline ends came to 6 bases. CDR3 sequence: CASSPPTLNYGYTF. CDR3 coding DNA: TGTGCCAGCTCACCACCGACACTTAACTATGGCTACACCTTC. The whole variable domain, filled in from reference TRBV18 and TRBJ1-2, reads NAGVMQNPRHLVRRRGQEARLRCSPMKGHSHVYWYRQLPEEGLKFMVYLQKENIIDESGMPKERFSAEFPKEGPSILRIQQVVRGDSAAYFCASSPPTLNYGYTFGSGTRLTVV.

This clone was seen only once. The chain is built from TRBV10-1 and TRBJ1-2; a weak D match, TRBD1 (6 bases). This CDR3 region has 15 residues. Germline V gene sequence: CDR1 WNHNN, CDR2 SYGVQD (reference sequence). V lost 4 bases, J lost 0 bases, and 12 bases lay in between. CDR3: CASSVGQGTNYGYTF. For the CDR3, the DNA is TGCGCCAGCAGTGTCGGGCAGGGGACTAACTATGGCTACACCTTC.

This chain uses TRBV7-9 with TRBJ2-1, with D possibly TRBD1 on 5 matching bases. V gave up 2 bases and J gave up 4 bases, with 9 bases separating them. The CDR3 loop spans 14 amino acids. Germline loops: CDR1 SEHNR, CDR2 FQNEAQ (reference sequence). CDR3 amino acids: CASSLTQVYNEQFF. The CDR3, as DNA: TGTGCCAGCAGCTTAACACAGGTATACAATGAGCAGTTCTTC.

The V gene is TRBV7-3, the J gene TRBJ2-2; D not resolved. V lost 4 bases, J lost 1 base, and 4 bases lay in between. The CDR3 has 13 amino acids. Germline V gives CDR1 SGHTA, CDR2 FQGTGA. The CDR3 bases are TGTGCCAGCAGCTCTATGAACACCGGGGAGCTGTTTTTT. Its translation is CASSSMNTGELFF.

V usage is TRBV4-1 and J usage is TRBJ2-7, with TRBD1 matching 7 bases. The CDR3 loop spans 16 amino acids. After removal of 0 bases from V and 3 bases from J, the junction contained 8 bases not matched to a gene. Germline CDR1 and CDR2: MGHRA and YSYEKL. CDR3 sequence (DNA): TGCGCCAGCAGCCAAGAGGGACCAGGGGGAAGCTACGAGCAGTACTTC. This translates into CASSQEGPGGSYEQYF.

The chain uses TRBV5-4 and TRBJ1-6; tentatively, D is TRBD1 (5 bases). V lost 2 bases to trimming and J lost 7 bases, with 13 bases between them. CDR1 is SGHNT, CDR2 YYREEE, per germline (reference sequence). This CDR3 is built from 15 residues. CDR3 coding DNA: TGTGCCAGCAGCTTTACGGGGGATAGCAATTCACCCCTCCACTTT. It codes for CASSFTGDSNSPLHF.

This clone was counted once. The V call is TRBV6-5, the J call TRBJ1-2, with D uncertain. The CDR3 is 13 residues long. Deletions cut 2 bases from V and 7 bases from J, with 11 bases between. Germline values: CDR1 MNHEY, CDR2 SVGAGI. The CDR3 reads CASSYPSGSGYTF. Here the CDR3 DNA reads TGTGCCAGCAGTTACCCTTCGGGATCTGGCTACACCTTC.

The gene calls are TRBV5-4 and TRBJ2-2; the D gene is possibly TRBD1 (6 bases). Germline V gene lookup returns CDR1 SGHNT and CDR2 YYREEE (reference sequence). V was clipped by 2 bases and J by 2 bases, with 10 bases between them. This CDR3 is built from 15 residues. In DNA form, the CDR3 reads TGTGCCAGCAGCTTACGACAGGCAAACACCGGGGAGCTGTTTTTT. Amino acids: CASSLRQANTGELFF.

The J gene is TRBJ2-1, the V gene TRBV13; 7 bases align to TRBD1. CDR1 is PRHDT, CDR2 FYEKMQ, per germline (reference sequence). The CDR3 spans 16 residues. Losses at the gene ends were 1 base for V and 0 bases for J; bases not matched to a gene: 3. In DNA form, the CDR3 reads TGTGCCAGCAGCTTAGCAGGGGGTCGCTCCTACAATGAGCAGTTCTTC. This translates into CASSLAGGRSYNEQFF. Based on the CDR3 plus reference TRBV13 and TRBJ2-1, the full variable domain is AAGVIQSPRHLIKEKRETATLKCYPIPRHDTVYWYQQGPGQDPQFLISFYEKMQSDKGSIPDRFSAQQFSDYHSELNMSSLELGDSALYFCASSLAGGRSYNEQFFGPGTRLTVL.

The chain joins TRBV4-1 to TRBJ2-7, with 13 bases fitting TRBD2. Germline assignment: CDR1 MGHRA and CDR2 YSYEKL. The CDR3 spans 20 residues. V gave up 3 bases and J gave up 1 base; unmatched junction bases: 15. The CDR3, as DNA: TGCGCCAGCAGCCAGGACTTTCGAGGGACTAGCGGGGCCATATCCTACGAGCAGTACTTC. The encoded protein is CASSQDFRGTSGAISYEQYF.

The CDR3 loop is CAGANNRDRNNEQFF. The CDR3 coding sequence is TGTGCCGGCGCGAATAATAGGGACAGAAACAATGAGCAGTTCTTC. This chain links TRBV6-5 with TRBJ2-1; TRBD1 agrees at 7 bases. Trimming at V came to 11 bases and at J to 5 bases, leaving 15 bases not matched to a gene. The CDR3 is made up of 15 amino acids. Germline V gene lookup returns CDR1 MNHEY and CDR2 SVGAGI.

In its sample, this clone was seen many times. This chain connects TRBV15 to TRBJ1-5; 8 bases align to TRBD1. The CDR3 is 14 amino acids. CDR1 is LNHNV and CDR2 is YYDKDF in the germline V gene (reference sequence). The junction had 4 bases not matched to a gene; V was cut back by 5 bases and J by 4 bases. CDR3 protein: CATSRTGSNQPQHF. The DNA for the CDR3 is TGTGCCACCAGCCGGACAGGGAGTAATCAGCCCCAGCATTTT.

This rearrangement joins TRBV10-2 to TRBJ1-5; D is unresolved. This CDR3 comprises 15 residues. Germline CDR1 WSHSY, CDR2 SAAADI. V lost 3 bases and J 4 bases, leaving 13 bases between the germline ends. The CDR3 here is CASSERGQPNQPQHF. DNA for the CDR3: TGCGCCAGCAGTGAAAGAGGGCAGCCGAATCAGCCCCAGCATTTT.

The chain employs TRBV15 and TRBJ1-4; 10 bases line up with TRBD1. V lost 6 bases, J lost 6 bases, and 1 base stayed unmatched. The length of the CDR3 is 13 residues. Germline V CDR1 and CDR2: LNHNV, YYDKDF (reference sequence). The CDR3 nucleotides are TGTGCCACCAGTGACAGGGGGCATGAAAAACTGTTTTTT. It is translated as CATSDRGHEKLFF. Drawing the rest from reference TRBV15 and TRBJ1-4, the complete variable domain is DAMVIQNPRYQVTQFGKPVTLSCSQTLNHNVMYWYQQKSSQAPKLLFHYYDKDFNNEADTPDNFQSRRPNTSFCFLDIRSPGLGDTAMYLCATSDRGHEKLFFGSGTQLSVL.

This clone has just one count. V is TRBV6-2 or TRBV6-3 and J is TRBJ1-2; 7 nucleotides match TRBD1. V was clipped by 2 bases and J by 12 bases; unmatched bases: 6. The germline V gene encodes CDR1 MNHEY and CDR2 SVGEGT. CDR3 size: 12 residues. The CDR3 reads CASSYRQGTHTF. CDR3 in DNA: TGTGCCAGCAGTTACCGACAGGGAACCCACACCTTC.

This sequence joins TRBV5-4 and TRBJ1-1; tentative D call: TRBD1 (6 bases). Germline V CDR1 and CDR2: SGHNT, YYREEE (reference sequence). Trimming stripped 2 bases from V and 5 bases from J, with 16 bases between. The CDR3 is made up of 15 amino acids. This chain's CDR3 is CASSFEGVVRTEAFF. In DNA, the CDR3 is TGTGCCAGCAGCTTCGAGGGGGTAGTACGGACTGAAGCTTTCTTT.

This clone was detected many times. The chain has TRBV30 and TRBJ1-1; D gene unclear. V was trimmed by 4 bases and J by 0 bases, leaving 12 bases between them. Germline values: CDR1 GTSNPN, CDR2 SVGIG (reference sequence). CDR3 size: 14 residues. The CDR3 region is CAWTPGMMNTEAFF. The CDR3 coding sequence is TGTGCCTGGACACCGGGAATGATGAACACTGAAGCTTTCTTT.

With respect to this clone: The same CDR3 also results from other DNA sequences found in this sample. The chain combines TRBV30 with TRBJ1-1; D not certain. CDR3 length equals 12 residues. Trimming removed 3 bases at V and 0 bases at J, with 5 bases between. The germline V gene has CDR1 GTSNPN and CDR2 SVGIG (reference sequence). In DNA, the CDR3 is TGTGCCTGGAGCTCCTTGAACACTGAAGCTTTCTTT. Its protein product is CAWSSLNTEAFF.

The chain uses TRBV18 and TRBJ2-7; D unresolved. V lost 3 bases and J lost 0, with 9 bases in between. The CDR3 loop spans 14 amino acids. CDR1 KGHSH and CDR2 LQKENI come from the germline V gene. The CDR3 region has the DNA TGTGCCAGCTCACCCCCCCGCAGCTCCTACGAGCAGTACTTC. Translating it yields CASSPPRSSYEQYF.

V gene TRBV7-6 combines with J gene TRBJ2-2; 8 bases match TRBD1. Unmatched junction bases numbered 5, after V lost 3 bases and J lost 2 bases. In germline, CDR1 is SGHVS, CDR2 FNYEAQ. CDR3 length equals 16 residues. CDR3 region: CASSFNRGENTGELFF. The DNA for the CDR3 is TGTGCCAGCAGCTTTAACAGGGGGGAAAACACCGGGGAGCTGTTTTTT.

The sample holds one count of this clone. The chain links TRBV18 to TRBJ1-5, with 12 bases lining up with TRBD1. V gave up 2 bases and J gave up 5 bases; unmatched junction bases: 4. In germline, CDR1 is KGHSH, CDR2 LQKENI. There are 16 residues in the CDR3. The CDR3 DNA reads as TGTGCCAGCTCACCAGCGGGACAGGGGGCGGATCAGCCCCAGCATTTT. Amino acids: CASSPAGQGADQPQHF. The variable domain in full, completed from reference TRBV18 and TRBJ1-5, reads NAGVMQNPRHLVRRRGQEARLRCSPMKGHSHVYWYRQLPEEGLKFMVYLQKENIIDESGMPKERFSAEFPKEGPSILRIQQVVRGDSAAYFCASSPAGQGADQPQHFGDGTRLSIL.

The chain joins TRBV9 to TRBJ2-1; TRBD1 aligns across 7 bases. The CDR3 spans 15 residues. V lost 3 bases and J lost 3; bases outside the gene matches: 6. Germline V gives CDR1 SGDLS, CDR2 YYNGEE. This CDR3 is CASSDRDSYYNEQFF. The CDR3 DNA sequence: TGTGCCAGCAGCGACCGGGACAGCTACTACAATGAGCAGTTCTTC.

The V gene is TRBV28, the J gene TRBJ1-4; 7 bases map to TRBD1. The junction had 12 bases not matched to a gene; V was cut back by 4 bases and J by 7 bases. The CDR3 contains 16 residues. Germline V CDR1 and CDR2: MDHEN, SYDVKM. CDR3 region: CASSSQQGSDPEKLFF. In nucleotides, the CDR3 is TGTGCCAGCAGTTCCCAACAGGGGTCCGACCCTGAAAAACTGTTTTTT.

The rearrangement links TRBV7-2 to TRBJ1-2; D is perhaps TRBD1 (6 bases). The CDR3 is 15 amino acids. V lost 2 bases and J lost 4, with 14 bases in between. Germline assignment: CDR1 SGHTA and CDR2 FQGNSA. In DNA form, the CDR3 reads TGTGCCAGCAGCTTAATGGGGGCGCGAAGCTATGGCTACACCTTC. Protein product: CASSLMGARSYGYTF.

This clone appeared once. Here the CDR3 reads CSASDRGRSNEQFF. DNA for the CDR3: TGCAGTGCTAGTGACAGGGGGCGATCCAATGAGCAGTTCTTC. V usage is TRBV20-1 and J usage is TRBJ2-1; 10 bases agree with TRBD1. Losses at the gene ends were 3 bases for V and 6 bases for J; bases not matched to a gene: 5. Germline CDR1 reads DFQATT; CDR2 reads SNEGSKA (reference sequence). The CDR3 has 14 residues.

The gene calls are TRBV7-2 and TRBJ1-1; D is uncertain. Germline V gene data show CDR1 as SGHTA and CDR2 as FQGNSA. The CDR3 extends over 12 amino acids. V dropped 2 bases and J dropped 11 bases, with 12 bases sitting between them. The CDR3: CASSLSPRRAFF. CDR3 DNA: TGTGCCAGCAGCTTATCCCCTCGCCGGGCTTTCTTT.